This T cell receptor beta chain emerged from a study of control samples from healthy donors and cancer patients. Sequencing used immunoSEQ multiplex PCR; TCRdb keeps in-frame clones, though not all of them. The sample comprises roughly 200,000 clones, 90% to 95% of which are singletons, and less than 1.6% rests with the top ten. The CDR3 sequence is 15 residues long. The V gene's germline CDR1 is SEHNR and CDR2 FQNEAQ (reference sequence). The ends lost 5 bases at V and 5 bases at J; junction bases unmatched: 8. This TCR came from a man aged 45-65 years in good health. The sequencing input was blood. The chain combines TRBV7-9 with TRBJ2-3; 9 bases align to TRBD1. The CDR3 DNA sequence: TGTGCCAGCAGCCCACCGGGACAGGGAGAAGATACGCAGTATTTT. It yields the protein CASSPPGQGEDTQYF.